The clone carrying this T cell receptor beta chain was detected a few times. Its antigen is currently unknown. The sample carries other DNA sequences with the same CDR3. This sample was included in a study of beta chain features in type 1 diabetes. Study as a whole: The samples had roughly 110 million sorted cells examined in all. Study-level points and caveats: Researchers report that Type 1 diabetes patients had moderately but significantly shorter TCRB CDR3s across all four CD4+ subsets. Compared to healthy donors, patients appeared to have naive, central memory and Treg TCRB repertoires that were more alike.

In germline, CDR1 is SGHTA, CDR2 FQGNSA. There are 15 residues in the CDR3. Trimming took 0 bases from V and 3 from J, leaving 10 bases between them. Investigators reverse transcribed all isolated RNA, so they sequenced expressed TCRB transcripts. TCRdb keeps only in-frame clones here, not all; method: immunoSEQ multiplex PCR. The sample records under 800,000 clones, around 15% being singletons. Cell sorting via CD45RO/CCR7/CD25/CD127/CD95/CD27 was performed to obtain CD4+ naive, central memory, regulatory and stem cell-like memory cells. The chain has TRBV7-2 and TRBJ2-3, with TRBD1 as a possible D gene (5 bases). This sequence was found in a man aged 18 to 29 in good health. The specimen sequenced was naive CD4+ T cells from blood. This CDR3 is CASSLAGQGTDTQYF. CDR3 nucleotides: TGTGCCAGCAGCTTAGCGGGGCAGGGTACAGATACGCAGTATTTT. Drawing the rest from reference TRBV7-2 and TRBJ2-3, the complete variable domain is GAGVSQSPSNKVTEKGKDVELRCDPISGHTALYWYRQSLGQGLEFLIYFQGNSAPDKSGLPSDRFSAERTGGSVSTLTIQRTQQEDSAVYLCASSLAGQGTDTQYFGPGTRLTVL.